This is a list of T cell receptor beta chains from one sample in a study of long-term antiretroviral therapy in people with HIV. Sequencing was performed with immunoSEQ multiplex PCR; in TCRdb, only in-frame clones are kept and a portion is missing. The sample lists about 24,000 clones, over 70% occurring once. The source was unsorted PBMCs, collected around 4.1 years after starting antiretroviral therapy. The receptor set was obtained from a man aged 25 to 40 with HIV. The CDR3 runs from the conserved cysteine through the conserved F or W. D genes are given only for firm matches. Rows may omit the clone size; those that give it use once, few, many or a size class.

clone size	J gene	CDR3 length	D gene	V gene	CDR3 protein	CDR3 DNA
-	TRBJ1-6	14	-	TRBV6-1	CASRGRTSNSPLHF	TGTGCCAGCAGGGGACGGACAAGCAATTCACCCCTCCACTTT
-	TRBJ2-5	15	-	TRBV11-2	CASSLIGGPGETQYF	TGTGCCAGCAGCTTAATCGGCGGGCCGGGAGAGACCCAGTACTTC
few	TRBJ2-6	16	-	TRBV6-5	CASSYSVGSGANVLTF	TGTGCCAGCAGTTACTCGGTAGGATCTGGGGCCAACGTCCTGACTTTC
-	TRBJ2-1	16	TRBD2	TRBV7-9	CASSLGLAGDLNEQFF	TGTGCCAGCAGCTTAGGGCTAGCGGGAGATCTCAATGAGCAGTTCTTC
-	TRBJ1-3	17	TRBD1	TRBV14	CASSQVWRGRTGNTIYF	TGTGCCAGCAGCCAAGTTTGGAGGGGGCGAACTGGAAACACCATATATTTT
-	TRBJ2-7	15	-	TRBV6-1	CASSEGSRGGYEQYF	TGTGCCAGCAGTGAAGGGAGCAGGGGAGGATACGAGCAGTACTTC
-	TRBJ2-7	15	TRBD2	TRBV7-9	CASSTGTSATYEQYF	TGTGCCAGCAGCACCGGGACTAGCGCAACATACGAGCAGTACTTC
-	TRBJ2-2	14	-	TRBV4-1	CASSDAGKAGELFF	TGCGCCAGCAGCGACGCAGGGAAGGCAGGAGAGCTGTTTTTT
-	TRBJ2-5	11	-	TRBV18	CASSPRETQYF	TGTGCCAGCTCACCAAGGGAGACCCAGTACTTC
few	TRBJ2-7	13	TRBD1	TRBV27	CASRRTGSYEQYF	TGTGCCAGCAGGAGGACAGGATCCTACGAGCAGTACTTC
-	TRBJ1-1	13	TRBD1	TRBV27	CASTKDRGTEAFF	TGTGCCAGCACCAAAGACAGGGGCACTGAAGCTTTCTTT
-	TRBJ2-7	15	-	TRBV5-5	CASSRGGAPRDEQYF	TGTGCCAGCAGCCGTGGGGGGGCCCCTCGGGACGAGCAGTACTTC
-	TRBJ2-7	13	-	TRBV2	CASSARNGLEQYF	TGTGCCAGCAGTGCCCGGAATGGTCTCGAGCAGTACTTC
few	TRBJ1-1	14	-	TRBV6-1	CASSVGGGNTEAFF	TGTGCCAGCAGTGTTGGGGGGGGGAACACTGAAGCTTTCTTT
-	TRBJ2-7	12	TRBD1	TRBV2	CASSGQGNEQYF	TGTGCCAGCAGTGGACAGGGGAACGAGCAGTACTTC
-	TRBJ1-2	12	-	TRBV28	CASSWGRYGYTF	TGTGCCAGCAGTTGGGGCAGGTATGGCTACACCTTC
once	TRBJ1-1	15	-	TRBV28	CASSPGGGRGTEAFF	TGTGCCAGCAGTCCGGGAGGGGGAAGGGGGACTGAAGCTTTCTTT
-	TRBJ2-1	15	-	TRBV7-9	CASSPAGDSYNEQFF	TGTGCCAGCAGCCCAGCCGGGGATTCCTACAATGAGCAGTTCTTC
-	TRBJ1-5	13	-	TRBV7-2	CASSSEAYQPQHF	TGTGCCAGCAGCTCCGAGGCCTATCAGCCCCAGCATTTT
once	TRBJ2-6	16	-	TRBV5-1	CASSLASNSGANVLTF	TGCGCCAGCAGCTTGGCCTCGAACTCTGGGGCCAACGTCCTGACTTTC
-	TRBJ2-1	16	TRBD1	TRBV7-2	CASSPGQGSTYNEQFF	TGTGCCAGCAGCCCCGGACAGGGAAGTACCTACAATGAGCAGTTCTTC
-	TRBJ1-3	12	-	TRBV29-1	CSVLQGENTIYF	TGCAGCGTCCTACAGGGAGAAAACACCATATATTTT
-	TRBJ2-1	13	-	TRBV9	CATGSAADNEQFF	TGTGCCACCGGGTCGGCGGCGGACAATGAGCAGTTCTTC
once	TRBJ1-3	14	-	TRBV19	CASSPLRSGNTIYF	TGTGCCAGTAGCCCACTTCGCTCTGGAAACACCATATATTTT
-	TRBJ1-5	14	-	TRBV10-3	CAISESNTDQPQHF	TGTGCCATCAGTGAGTCGAATACCGATCAGCCCCAGCATTTT
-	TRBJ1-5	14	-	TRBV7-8	CASSLEGGHQPQHF	TGTGCCAGCAGCTTAGAAGGAGGGCATCAGCCCCAGCATTTT
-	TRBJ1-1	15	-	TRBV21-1	CASSKADRKNTEAFF	TGTGCCAGCAGCAAAGCCGACAGGAAGAACACTGAAGCTTTCTTT
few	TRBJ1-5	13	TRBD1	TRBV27	CASRGTVGQPQHF	TGTGCCAGCAGAGGGACAGTCGGCCAGCCCCAGCATTTT
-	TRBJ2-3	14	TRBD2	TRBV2	CASSPGTSGDTQYF	TGTGCCAGCAGTCCCGGGACTAGCGGAGATACGCAGTATTTT
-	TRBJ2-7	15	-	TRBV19	CASRGGLQGPYEQYF	TGTGCCAGTAGAGGGGGACTACAGGGCCCCTACGAGCAGTACTTC
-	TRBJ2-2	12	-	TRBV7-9	CASSYRDRELFF	TGTGCCAGCAGCTACAGGGACCGGGAGCTGTTTTTT
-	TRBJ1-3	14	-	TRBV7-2	CASSSGPSGNTIYF	TGTGCCAGCAGTTCGGGGCCCTCTGGAAACACCATATATTTT
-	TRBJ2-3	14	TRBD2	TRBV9	CASSVPGLSDTQYF	TGTGCCAGCAGCGTCCCGGGACTATCCGATACGCAGTATTTT
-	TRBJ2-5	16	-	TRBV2	CASSEAWGAQQETQYF	TGTGCCAGCAGTGAAGCTTGGGGGGCCCAGCAAGAGACCCAGTACTTC
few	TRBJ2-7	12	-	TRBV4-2	CASSQDEYEQYF	TGTGCCAGCAGCCAAGATGAATACGAGCAGTACTTC
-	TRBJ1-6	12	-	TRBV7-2	CASSLRASPLHF	TGTGCCAGCAGCTTAAGGGCGTCACCCCTCCACTTT
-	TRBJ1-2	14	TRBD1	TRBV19	CASSILTGTLGYTF	TGTGCCAGTAGTATATTGACAGGGACGCTTGGCTACACCTTC
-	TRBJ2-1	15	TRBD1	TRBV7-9	CASSFRPGGYNEQFF	TGTGCCAGCAGCTTTCGGCCAGGGGGCTACAATGAGCAGTTCTTC
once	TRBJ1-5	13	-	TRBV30	CAWTDHSNQPQHF	TGTGCCTGGACGGATCATAGCAATCAGCCCCAGCATTTT
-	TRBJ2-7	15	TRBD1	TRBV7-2	CASSAKPGQFYEQYF	TGTGCCAGCAGCGCAAAACCGGGACAGTTCTACGAGCAGTACTTC
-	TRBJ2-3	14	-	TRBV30	CAWKLDLSTDTQYF	TGTGCCTGGAAACTAGATTTAAGCACAGATACGCAGTATTTT
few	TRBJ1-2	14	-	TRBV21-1	CAPLRTFRPYGYTF	TGTGCCCCATTAAGGACATTCCGGCCCTATGGCTACACCTTC
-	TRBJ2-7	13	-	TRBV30	CAWSVGAAYEQYF	TGTGCCTGGAGTGTAGGGGCGGCCTACGAGCAGTACTTC
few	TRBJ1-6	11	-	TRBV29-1	CSVGEFSPLHF	TGCAGCGTTGGAGAGTTTTCACCCCTCCACTTT
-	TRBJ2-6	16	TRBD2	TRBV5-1	CASEPSGNSGANVLTF	TGCGCCAGCGAGCCTAGCGGGAACTCTGGGGCCAACGTCCTGACTTTC
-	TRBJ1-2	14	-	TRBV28	CASSLGQGGYGYTF	TGTGCCAGCAGTTTGGGGCAGGGCGGCTATGGCTACACCTTC
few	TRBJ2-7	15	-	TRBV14	CASSQYREYFYEQYF	TGTGCCAGCAGCCAATACAGGGAATATTTCTACGAGCAGTACTTC
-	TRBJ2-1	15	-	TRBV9	CASSVGPQRGDEQFF	TGTGCCAGCAGCGTAGGTCCCCAACGGGGCGATGAGCAGTTCTTC
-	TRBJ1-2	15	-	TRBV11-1	CASSLGGVEGRGYTF	TGTGCCAGCAGCTTAGGTGGTGTGGAGGGGAGGGGCTACACCTTC
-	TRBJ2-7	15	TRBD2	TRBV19	CASSINSGRAGEQYF	TGTGCCAGTAGTATAAATAGCGGGAGGGCCGGCGAGCAGTACTTC
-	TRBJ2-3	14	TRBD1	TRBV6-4	CASSGTGGTDTQYF	TGTGCCAGCAGTGGGACAGGGGGCACAGATACGCAGTATTTT
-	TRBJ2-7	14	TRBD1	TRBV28	CASSSGTGIYEQYF	TGTGCCAGCAGTTCGGGGACAGGGATCTACGAGCAGTACTTC